These T cell receptor beta chains were read from a single sample in a study of immune evolution from preneoplasia to lung adenocarcinoma. Clones were sequenced by immunoSEQ multiplex PCR, and TCRdb holds only the in-frame ones, with some missing. This table has fewer than 50,000 clones, 70% to 80% appearing once. The specimen sequenced was FFPE invasive lung adenocarcinoma tissue. These receptors all stem from a person between 55 and 70 years old with lung adenocarcinoma. The CDR3 runs from the conserved cysteine through the conserved F or W. The D gene is left open where the match is weak. The size field is filled for only some rows; it gives once, few, many or a size class.

clone_size,d_call,j_call,v_call,cdr3_nt,cdr3_aa
.,TRBD1,TRBJ1-5,TRBV30,TGTGCCTGGAGTGTCTCGGGACAGTACAATCAGCCCCAGCATTTT,CAWSVSGQYNQPQHF
.,.,TRBJ2-5,TRBV29-1,TGCAGCGCGGGACTCCGCCAAGAGACCCAGTACTTC,CSAGLRQETQYF
.,TRBD1,TRBJ2-4,TRBV5-4,TGTGCCAGCAGCTCTGATCCCAACAGGGGTAACATTCAGTACTTC,CASSSDPNRGNIQYF
.,TRBD1,TRBJ1-2,TRBV12-5,TGTGCTAGTGGTTTGACGGACAGGACCCGATTTGGCTACACCTTC,CASGLTDRTRFGYTF
few,.,TRBJ1-1,TRBV6-5,TGTGCCAGCAGTTCAGAATACAGGGCGGCCACTGAAGCTTTCTTT,CASSSEYRAATEAFF
.,.,TRBJ2-1,TRBV9,TGTGCCAGCAGCGTAGGACAAGAGCAGTTCTTC,CASSVGQEQFF
.,TRBD1,TRBJ2-1,TRBV7-9,TGTGCCAGCGGGAGGACAGGGGCAGGCAATGAGCAGTTCTTC,CASGRTGAGNEQFF
.,TRBD1,TRBJ1-2,TRBV7-9,TGTGCCAGCAGCGGAGACAGGGGACGGGGTGGCTACACCTTC,CASSGDRGRGGYTF
.,TRBD2,TRBJ2-3,TRBV28,TGTGCCACCAAGCGGGAGAATACGCAGTATTTT,CATKRENTQYF
.,TRBD2,TRBJ2-1,TRBV19,TGTGCCAGTACCCCAGGGGGACTAGCGGGAGGGGAGCAGTTCTTC,CASTPGGLAGGEQFF
.,TRBD2,TRBJ2-3,TRBV2,TGTGCCAGCAGTGGGACTAGCGCGGGGACGCAGTATTTT,CASSGTSAGTQYF
once,.,TRBJ1-4,TRBV18,TGTGCCAGCTCCAGTCTATCGGGTAATGAAAAACTGTTTTTT,CASSSLSGNEKLFF
.,.,TRBJ2-7,TRBV19,TGTGCCAGTAGGGACAGGGAGGGCGAGCAGTACTTC,CASRDREGEQYF
.,.,TRBJ1-5,TRBV2,TGTGCCAGCAGTGAAACCGGGCGGTCCCAGCATTTT,CASSETGRSQHF
once,.,TRBJ2-5,TRBV11-3,TGTGCCAGCAGCTTAGCGGCGGCCATCCAAGAGACCCAGTACTTC,CASSLAAAIQETQYF
.,.,TRBJ2-7,TRBV19,TGTGCCAGTAGCGCCGGGACCTACTACGAGCAGTACTTC,CASSAGTYYEQYF
.,.,TRBJ1-2,TRBV18,TGTGCCAGCTCACCACGGCCTGGGGTTTATGGCTACACCTTC,CASSPRPGVYGYTF
.,.,TRBJ2-1,TRBV6-1,TGTGCCAGCAGCCCTGGGGGGGGCGCTAGGAATGAGCAGTTCTTC,CASSPGGGARNEQFF
once,.,TRBJ1-1,TRBV9,TGTGCCAGCAGCGTAGTAGCGAACACTGAAGCTTTCTTT,CASSVVANTEAFF
.,.,TRBJ2-1,TRBV28,TGTGCCAGCAGAGGGCGGGGTGGGTCCTACAATGAGCAGTTCTTC,CASRGRGGSYNEQFF
.,TRBD1,TRBJ1-4,TRBV6-5,TGTGCCACCCGGGACAGGGAATATGAAAAACTGTTTTTT,CATRDREYEKLFF
.,TRBD1,TRBJ2-7,TRBV7-9,TGTGCCAGCAGCAATGGGACAGGCTTATCGTACGAGCAGTACTTC,CASSNGTGLSYEQYF
.,.,TRBJ2-3,TRBV7-2,TGTGCCAGCAGCTTAGTTACTTCCGATCACCACCTCCTCACAGATACGCAGTATTTT,CASSLVTSDHHLLTDTQYF
.,.,TRBJ2-2,TRBV5-4,TGTGCCAGCAGCTCCCCAGGACACCCAGGCACCGGGGAGCTGTTTTTT,CASSSPGHPGTGELFF
.,TRBD1,TRBJ1-1,TRBV6-1,TGTGCCAGCGGACAGGGGTGGACTGAAGCTTTCTTT,CASGQGWTEAFF
.,.,TRBJ1-4,TRBV28,TGTGCCAGCAGTTCAGGCTCAACTAATGAAAAACTGTTTTTT,CASSSGSTNEKLFF
.,.,TRBJ2-5,TRBV5-1,TGCGCCAGCAGCTTGAGGCAGGGAGAGACCCAGTACTTC,CASSLRQGETQYF
.,.,TRBJ1-2,TRBV6-1,TGTGCCAGCAGTGAAGCCGGAGGGATACCCTCTGGCTACACCTTC,CASSEAGGIPSGYTF
.,TRBD1,TRBJ1-2,TRBV28,TGTGCCAGCAGTCCAACCGGGACAGGGCTTACCTATGGTTACACCTTC,CASSPTGTGLTYGYTF
.,.,TRBJ2-3,TRBV5-4,TGTGCCAGCAGCTCCGATCCAGATACGCAGTATTTT,CASSSDPDTQYF
.,.,TRBJ1-1,TRBV7-9,TGTGCCAGCAGCTTGTCGAACACTGAAGCTTTCTTT,CASSLSNTEAFF
.,TRBD1,TRBJ2-7,TRBV30,TGTGCCTGGAGCCAACAGGGGATCTACGAGCAGTACTTC,CAWSQQGIYEQYF
.,.,TRBJ2-3,TRBV7-8,TGTGCCAGCAGCAACACAGATACGCAGTATTTT,CASSNTDTQYF
.,.,TRBJ2-1,TRBV7-9,TGTGCCAGCGGCCAGTCCAACAATGAGCAGTTCTTC,CASGQSNNEQFF